This T cell receptor (beta chain) was recorded in a study of response to subunit inactivated influenza vaccine (dated by TCRdb to 2016 to 2019). Describing the broader study: Deep quantitative T cell receptor repertoire profiling was used in the study to track responses to a trivalent subunit inactivated influenza vaccine.

This clonotype was found a few times. The specificity of this receptor is unknown. Per-base quality was not reported, and no clone a single base away is much larger than it. The library came from RT-PCR. The sequencing machine was an Illumina HiSeq 2500. TCRdb took the public reads, trimmed them with fastp at Q25, ran MiXCR for clone calling and kept in-frame beta chains. Rows are unified per CDR3 protein, each entry keeping the most common DNA and genes. This sample holds more than 250,000 distinct CDR3 sequences; roughly a fifth were observed only once. The ten most abundant clones make up roughly 10% of the sample. Broad study findings and their caveats: The authors suggested that each seasonal influenza vaccination may recruit only a limited number of new T cells.

Relative to germline, V is 7 bases shorter and J is 2 bases shorter, with 8 bases between their ends. Spanning cysteine to phenylalanine, the CDR3 consists of 12 amino acids. Solely the CDR3 DNA is kept, with 36 bases framed from the first base. The germline V gene (reference sequence) yields MNHNY for CDR1 and SVGAGI for CDR2. The material was PBMCs from blood, obtained about 20 months after vaccination. The receptor's source is a man aged 50-75 years who received an inactivated influenza vaccine. Donor details come from another sample of the same person, matched by shared clones. The rearranged chain carries TRBV6-6 and TRBJ2-5; TRBD2 is a weak D gene call, 6 bases matching. The DNA is as follows: TGTGCCAGCACGGGGGATCAAGAGACCCAGTACTTC. It codes for CASTGDQETQYF.